This T cell receptor (beta chain) is from a study of T cells in Graves' hyperthyroidism and ophthalmopathy. Study-level points and caveats: Prediction of ophthalmopathy progression came a median around 7.1 months pre-onset.

In its sample, this clonotype was seen many times. Its antigen is not identified. TCR beta CDR3 region amplification was performed from RNA transcripts. A set of HTBI primers served as the primers for a first-round RT-PCR of the TCR CDR3. TCRdb independently ran MiXCR on the multiplex PCR reads; one entry per CDR3 protein. The table has roughly 420,000 distinct CDR3 sequences, 15% to 17% seen once. The CDR3 runs to 15 residues. The germline V gene has CDR1 MNHEY and CDR2 SMNVEV (reference sequence). V lost 3 bases, J lost 2 bases, and 3 bases stayed unmatched. Hyperthyroidism was newly diagnosed in patients aged 18 to 65 (duration under 2 months). On the basis of clinical symptoms, serum thyroxine and TRAb, thyroid ultrasound and orbital computed tomography, diagnoses were made. Extraction of PBMCs used about 9.2 ml of fresh peripheral blood.

The material sequenced was blood. This sequence joins TRBV27 and TRBJ2-4; 8 nucleotides match TRBD1. The clonotype originates from a woman aged 18-29 years with Graves' hyperthyroidism. The CDR3 spells CASSLTGVSKNIQYF. The CDR3 DNA reads TGTGCCAGCAGTTTGACAGGGGTTTCCAAAAACATTCAGTACTTC.